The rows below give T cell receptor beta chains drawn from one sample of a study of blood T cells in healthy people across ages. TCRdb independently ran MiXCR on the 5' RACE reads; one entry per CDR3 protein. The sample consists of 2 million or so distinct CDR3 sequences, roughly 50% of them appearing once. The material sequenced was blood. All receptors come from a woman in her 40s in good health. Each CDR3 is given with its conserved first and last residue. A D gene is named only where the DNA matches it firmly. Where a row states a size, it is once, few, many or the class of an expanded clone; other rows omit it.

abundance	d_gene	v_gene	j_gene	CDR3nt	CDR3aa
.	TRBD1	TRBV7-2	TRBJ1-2	TGTGCCAGCAGCTCGGGGACAGGGAGTTCCGGCTACACCTTC	CASSSGTGSSGYTF
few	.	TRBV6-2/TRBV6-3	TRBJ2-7	TGTGCCAGCAGTAACCTGGGACCTCAGGTTGGGGAGCAGTACTTC	CASSNLGPQVGEQYF
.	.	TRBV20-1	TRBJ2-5	TGCAGTGCTAGAGATGGACCCAGGGAGACCCAGTACTTC	CSARDGPRETQYF
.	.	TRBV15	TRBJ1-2	TGTGCCACCAGCAGGGAAGGATTGGGCTACACCTTC	CATSREGLGYTF
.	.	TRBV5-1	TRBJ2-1	TGCGCCAGCAGCTTTGCCGCAGGCGGGAATGAGCAGTTCTTC	CASSFAAGGNEQFF
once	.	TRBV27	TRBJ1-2	TGTGCCAGCAGTTTCTCTCGGGGGGGCTATGGCTACACCTTC	CASSFSRGGYGYTF
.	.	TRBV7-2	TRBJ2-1	TGTGCCAGCAGCCTAGACGGGACTGAACCCAATGAGCAGTTCTTC	CASSLDGTEPNEQFF
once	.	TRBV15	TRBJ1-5	TGTGCCACCAGCTCCGGGTCCGTAGATCGTCAGCCCCAGCATTTT	CATSSGSVDRQPQHF
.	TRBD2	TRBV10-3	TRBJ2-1	TGTGCCCCCCGGGGAGGGCTAGCGGGGGAGAAGGTACTTAATGAGCAGTTCTTC	CAPRGGLAGEKVLNEQFF
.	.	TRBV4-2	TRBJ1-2	TGTGCCAGCAGCCAAGGGACGGGAACTCAACATGGCTACACCTTC	CASSQGTGTQHGYTF
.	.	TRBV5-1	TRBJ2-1	TGCGCCAGCAGCCTTGGTTGGGACATGCCGTTCTTC	CASSLGWDMPFF
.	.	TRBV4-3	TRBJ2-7	TGCGCCAGCAGCCAAGCACTTAGCGCCTACGAGCAGTACTTC	CASSQALSAYEQYF
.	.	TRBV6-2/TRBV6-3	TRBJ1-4	TGTGCCAGCAGGTCGACAGCGTATAATGAAAAACTGTTTTTT	CASRSTAYNEKLFF
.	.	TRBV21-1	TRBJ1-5	TGTGCCAGCAGCAAAGGCCTCTCTTATCAGCCCCAGCATTTT	CASSKGLSYQPQHF
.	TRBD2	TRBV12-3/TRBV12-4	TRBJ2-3	TGTGCCAGCAGTACAAGAGCGGGGGGGAGCACAGATACGCAGTATTTT	CASSTRAGGSTDTQYF
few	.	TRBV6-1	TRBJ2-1	TGTGCCAGCAGTGAAGAGACAGTACTCAGCTCCTACAATGAGCAGTTCTTC	CASSEETVLSSYNEQFF
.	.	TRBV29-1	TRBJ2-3	TGCAGCGTCACAACGGACGGCGCTAACCCAGATACGCAGTATTTT	CSVTTDGANPDTQYF
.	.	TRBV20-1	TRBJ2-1	TGCAGTGCTAGAGGTCCGTCAACAGGCGTGTCCTCCTACGAGCAGTTCTTC	CSARGPSTGVSSYEQFF
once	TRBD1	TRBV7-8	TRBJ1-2	TGTGCCAGCAGCTTAGCGACAGGGAGCCTAGCTAACTATGGCTACACCTTC	CASSLATGSLANYGYTF
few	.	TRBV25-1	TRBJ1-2	TGTGCCAGCAGTTTAGGGGGGGCGAATGATGGCTACACCTTC	CASSLGGANDGYTF
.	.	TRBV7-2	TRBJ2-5	TGTGCCAGCAGCTTAACATCTTGGGAGACCCTGTACTTC	CASSLTSWETLYF
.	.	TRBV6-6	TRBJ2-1	TGTGCCAGCAGTGCCCCAAGGACGTATGAACAGTTCTTC	CASSAPRTYEQFF
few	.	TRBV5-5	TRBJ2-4	TGTGCCAGCAACCCGGTCAGGGTACTAGCCAAAAACATTCAGTACTTC	CASNPVRVLAKNIQYF
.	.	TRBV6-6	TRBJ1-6	TGTGCCAGCACCAAACTCCCTAATTCACCCCTCCACTTT	CASTKLPNSPLHF
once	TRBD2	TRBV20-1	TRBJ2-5	TGCAGTGCCCGCCGGACTAGCCACCAAGAGACCCAGTACTTC	CSARRTSHQETQYF
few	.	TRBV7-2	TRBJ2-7	TGTGCCAGCAGCTTAACTGGGACGGGGCCGAAATCCTACGAGCAGTACTTC	CASSLTGTGPKSYEQYF
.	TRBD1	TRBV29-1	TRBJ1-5	TGCAGCGTGGTGACAGGGGGAAGCAATCAGCCCCAGCATTTT	CSVVTGGSNQPQHF
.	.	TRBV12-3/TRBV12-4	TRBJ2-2	TGTGCCAGCAGAGAGGAACAGGGCGCCGGGGAGCTGTTTTTT	CASREEQGAGELFF
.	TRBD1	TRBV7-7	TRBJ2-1	TGTGCTAGCAGCCATGGGAGGGGACAGGGTCTTGACAATGAGCAGTTCTTC	CASSHGRGQGLDNEQFF
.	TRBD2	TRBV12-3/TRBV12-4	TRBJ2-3	TGTGCCAGCGAGGACACCGGGACTAGCGGGATCCCAGATACGCAGTATTTT	CASEDTGTSGIPDTQYF
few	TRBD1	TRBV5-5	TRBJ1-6	TGTGCCAGCAGCTCCGGACAGGGTCTTTCACCCCTCCACTTT	CASSSGQGLSPLHF
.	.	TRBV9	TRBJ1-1	TGTGCCAGCAGCGTCCGGAGTTGGGGCACTGAAGCTTTCTTT	CASSVRSWGTEAFF
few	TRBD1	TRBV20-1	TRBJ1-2	TGCAGTGCTAGAGTAAGGGGACAGACCTATGGCTACACCTTC	CSARVRGQTYGYTF
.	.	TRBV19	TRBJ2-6	TGTGCCAGTAGTATGACGTGGATTACCTCTGGGGCCAACGTCCTGACTTTC	CASSMTWITSGANVLTF
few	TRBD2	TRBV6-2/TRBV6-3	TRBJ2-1	TGTGCCAGCAGCCCAGCGGCTAGCGGGGGGGTCTACAATGAGCAGTTCTTC	CASSPAASGGVYNEQFF
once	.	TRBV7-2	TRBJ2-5	TGTGCCAGCAGCGTAGCTACCTACCCGGAGACCCAGTACTTC	CASSVATYPETQYF
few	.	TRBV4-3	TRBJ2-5	TGCGCCAGCAGCCAAGATCTTGGGAAGACCCAGTACTTC	CASSQDLGKTQYF
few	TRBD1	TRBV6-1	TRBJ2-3	TGTGCCAGCAAAACAGGGGGCTGGGGGATAGATACGCAGTATTTT	CASKTGGWGIDTQYF
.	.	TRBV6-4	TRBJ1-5	TGTGCCAGCAGTGACCCCTCAGGTTATAGCAATCAGCCCCAGCATTTT	CASSDPSGYSNQPQHF
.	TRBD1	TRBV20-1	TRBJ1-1	TGCAGTGCTAGTCGCCCCGACAGGGAATTCCCTGAAGCTTTCTTT	CSASRPDREFPEAFF
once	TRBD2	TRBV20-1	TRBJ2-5	TGCAGTGCCTTAGGTAGCGGGGTCTACAATGAGCAGTACTTC	CSALGSGVYNEQYF
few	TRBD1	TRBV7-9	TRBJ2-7	TGTGCCAGCAGCCCACACCTGGGGGTCGGGACAGCCTCCTACGAGCAGTACTTC	CASSPHLGVGTASYEQYF